This TCR beta chain is drawn from a study of blood T cell repertoires in COVID-19. The length of the CDR3 is 19 residues. V lost 1 base and J 5 bases, leaving 25 bases between the germline ends. Germline V gene sequence: CDR1 PRHDT, CDR2 FYEKMQ (reference sequence). The protocol was immunoSEQ multiplex PCR, while the TCRdb copy is restricted to in-frame clones and leaves out a portion. This sample has around 220,000 clones, with over 75% found just once. Sequencing input: PBMCs or T cells enriched from blood (not recorded which). V and J are TRBV13 and TRBJ2-3; TRBD2 might be the D (6 bases). The sequence came from a woman between 40 and 50 years old with acute COVID-19. The CDR3 region is CASSLEWDGSGPGGDTQYF. DNA for the CDR3: TGTGCCAGCAGCTTAGAATGGGACGGGAGCGGGCCAGGTGGAGATACGCAGTATTTT.